This record concerns one TCR beta chain sequence. Germline CDR1 reads LGHDT; CDR2 reads YNNKEL (reference sequence). CDR3 length: 13 amino acids. V was shortened by 0 bases and J by 5 bases, with 7 bases between the two germline ends. This sample was included in a study of T cell responses to AZD1222 COVID-19 vaccine. Data came from immunoSEQ multiplex PCR; TCRdb stores just in-frame clones and leaves some out. The sample contains 120,000 to 150,000 clones, roughly 88% of which appear only once. The sample in question was peripheral blood, obtained on day 0 of AZD1222 vaccination. This sequence originates from an adult in good health. The rearrangement links TRBV3-1 (or the pseudogene TRBV3-2) to TRBJ1-2; unclear D gene. CDR3 sequence: CASSQDMFYGYTF. The CDR3 DNA sequence: TGTGCCAGCAGCCAAGATATGTTTTATGGCTACACCTTC.